What follows is one T cell receptor (beta chain) and its context. Its antigen is not known. PCR involved 60 Vbeta and 13 Jbeta primers. Assay: immunoSEQ multiplex PCR; the TCRdb copy retains only in-frame clones and omits some. The repertoire holds 170,000 or so clones, with about 80% as singletons. The data derive from a study of cytomegalovirus exposure and HLA in healthy donors. Study results and caveats: By a later analysis, the bulk of CMV-associated TCR beta chains appeared HLA-restricted. In a later analysis, a missense DCLRE1C variant was linked to TCR beta V- and J-gene trimming. Further analysis was carried out later, and it showed several of the most significant clusters appearing linked to common viral pathogens.

Material: PBMCs. This TCR was recovered from a woman in her 30s in good health and CMV-seropositive.

The CDR3 spells CASSPLDEQYF. The CDR3 DNA is TGTGCCAGCTCCCCCCTCGACGAGCAGTACTTC. The chain recombines TRBV6-6 with TRBJ2-7; D is ambiguous. Germline CDR1 and CDR2: MNHNY and SVGAGI (reference sequence). V dropped 8 bases and J dropped 5 bases, with 10 bases sitting between them. The CDR3 runs 11 residues.